The TCR beta chain described here comes from a study of graft-versus-host responses after intestinal transplantation (dated by TCRdb to about 2021). A note on the overall study: The transplants that recipients received were multivisceral, liver-intestinal, or isolated intestinal. All recipients received anti-thymocyte globulin induction followed by maintenance tacrolimus and steroids for approximately 3 years. After intestinal transplantation, graft-versus-host and host-versus-graft alloreactive T cell clones were followed in the graft, circulation and bone marrow using bulk TCR-beta CDR3 sequencing. To identify alloreactive clones, pre-transplant mixed lymphocyte reaction products were sequenced and compared with unstimulated pre-transplant donor and recipient T cells. A cohort of about two dozen intestinal transplant recipients, including one retransplant, was enrolled, and a few patients lacking pretransplant specimens were excluded. A peak of at least 4% donor T cells among recipient peripheral blood mononuclear cells was the definition used for donor T cell macrochimerism. Instead of going to the commercial service, samples from a few later patients were sequenced in-house on an Illumina MiSeq and processed with MiXCR.

The library relied on the immunoSEQ multiplex PCR assay. For most patients, genomic DNA was isolated with the Qiagen DNeasy Blood and Tissue Kit and shipped frozen to Adaptive Biotechnologies for TCR sequencing. Adaptive Biotechnologies carried out high-throughput TCR-beta CDR3 sequencing of genomic DNA for most patients. The published analysis was carried out like this. TCR sequencing data were retrieved from Adaptive's ImmunoSEQ software for around 19 patients, whereas three other patients were processed with MiXCR and VDJtools. To correct CD4 versus CD8 sorting errors, any sequence found in both subsets at a frequency ratio below 5:1 was removed. CDR3 nucleotide sequences shared between donor and recipient were removed because their origin could not be assigned. To count as alloreactive, a clone needed at least 2-fold expansion over unstimulated cells and a minimum CFSE-low frequency of 0.002% (template counts) or 0.001% (read counts). Clones detected in sequenced pre-transplant spleen, lymph node, or MLR CFSE-low populations of the donor or recipient were defined as mappable. Cumulative frequency of alloreactive clones was calculated as a percentage of all sequences weighted by copy number. TCRdb took over this immuneACCESS table, retaining in-frame rearrangements with V and J assigned. Such tables are incomplete; in checked studies, under half of the missing clones stem from an unresolved V gene, and the remainder is unexplained. That table gives V, J and clone size, and the DNA gave D and trimming. The sample table records over 100,000 clones; about 90% of these occur just once. The ten largest clones represent approximately 0.88% of the sample.

A word on this clone: It has no known antigen specificity. No base-level quality is on record; no much larger clone is a single base apart.

Study-wide conclusions, independent of this receptor: Conclusions were limited by the relatively low number and heterogeneity of intestinal transplant patients. In patients with donor T cell macrochimerism, the allografts had high GvH to HvG T cell clonal ratios. GvH clones were detected in recipient bone marrow, and some appeared earlier in ileal mucosa or blood, consistent with an intestinal mucosal origin. Early after transplant, peak levels of circulating GvH clones were associated with declines in HvG clones.

Per the germline V gene, SGHNT is the CDR1 and YENEEA is the CDR2. V gives up 5 bases and J gives up 7 bases, and the segment between their germline ends measures 17 bases. The CDR3, from cysteine to phenylalanine, totals 15 residues. The read is trimmed to its CDR3 DNA, 45 bases read in frame from base 1. Explained via the paper, the time point label denotes: cells obtained before transplantation from donor or recipient. CD3+CD4+ and CD3+CD8+ populations were FACS-sorted from unstimulated pre-transplant donor and recipient cells taken from spleen or lymph nodes. This material consisted of unstimulated CD4+ T cells sorted from spleen or lymph node cells, taken before intestinal transplant. Recombination joined TRBV11-3 with TRBJ2-2; D gene: possibly TRBD1, on 5 matching bases. The sequence came from a human donor who received an intestinal transplant. DNA sequence: TGTGCCAGCAGCCCCCACCGAAATAGGGGCGGGGAGCTGTTTTTT. This gives the protein CASSPHRNRGGELFF.